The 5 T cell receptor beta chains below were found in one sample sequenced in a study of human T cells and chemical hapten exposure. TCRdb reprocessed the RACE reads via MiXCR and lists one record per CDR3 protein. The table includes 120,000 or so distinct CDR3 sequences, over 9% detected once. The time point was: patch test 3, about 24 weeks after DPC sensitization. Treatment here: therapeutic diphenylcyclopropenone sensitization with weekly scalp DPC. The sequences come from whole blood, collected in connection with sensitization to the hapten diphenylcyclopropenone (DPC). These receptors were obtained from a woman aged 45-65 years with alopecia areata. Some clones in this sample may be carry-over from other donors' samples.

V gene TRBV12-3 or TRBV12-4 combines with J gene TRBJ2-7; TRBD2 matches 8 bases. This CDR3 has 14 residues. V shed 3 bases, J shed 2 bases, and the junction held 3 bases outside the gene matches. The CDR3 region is CASSFPGLAYEQYF. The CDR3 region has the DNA TGTGCCAGCAGTTTTCCGGGACTAGCCTACGAGCAGTACTTC.

For the CDR3, the DNA is TGTGCCAGCAGCCCGCCCGGTATCGCTGAAGCTTTCTTT. Protein sequence: CASSPPGIAEAFF. The chain combines TRBV2 with TRBJ1-1; D is unresolved. V was clipped by 6 bases and J by 6 bases, with 14 bases between them. CDR3 length: 13 amino acids. Germline CDR1 SNHLY, CDR2 FYNNEI.

In DNA form, the CDR3 reads TGTGCCAGCAGCATTCCAGGGGATAGCAATCAGCCCCAGCATTTT. Translated, it gives CASSIPGDSNQPQHF. The chain is built from TRBV6-2 or TRBV6-3 and TRBJ1-5, with TRBD1 as a possible D gene (6 bases). Trimming cost V 6 bases and J 0 bases, with 12 bases left between them. This CDR3 has 15 residues. The germline V gene encodes CDR1 MNHEY and CDR2 SVGEGT.

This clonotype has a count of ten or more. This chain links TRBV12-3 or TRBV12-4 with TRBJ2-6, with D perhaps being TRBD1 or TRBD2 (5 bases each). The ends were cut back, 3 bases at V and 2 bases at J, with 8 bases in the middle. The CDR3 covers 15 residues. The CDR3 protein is CASSFQGAGANVLTF. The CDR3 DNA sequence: TGTGCCAGCAGTTTCCAGGGAGCTGGGGCCAACGTCCTGACTTTC.

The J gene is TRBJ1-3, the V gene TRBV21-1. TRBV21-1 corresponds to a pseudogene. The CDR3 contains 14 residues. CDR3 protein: CASSNPFSGNTIYF. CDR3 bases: TGTGCCAGCAGCAACCCGTTCTCTGGAAACACCATATATTTT.